This T cell receptor (beta chain) was captured by sequencing in a study of cytomegalovirus exposure and HLA in healthy donors. On the study more broadly: There were fewer than 130 million unique TCR beta sequences, drawn from roughly 200 million T cells, in an earlier analysis. Researchers found that about four fifths of around 400 genotyped donors fell within the Caucasian-associated ancestry cluster.

This clone was seen a handful of times. Antigen specificity is unknown. General observations from the study: Analyses of presence/absence relied on an assumption of roughly uniform sequencing depth across donors. In vitro experiments confirmed that three CMV-associated chains were specific for CMV antigens.

CDR1 and CDR2 (germline): SGHTA, FQGTGA. This CDR3 has 13 residues. The V gene end was trimmed by 6 bases and the J gene end by 4 bases; junction bases not matched to a gene: 3. The PCR was carried out with 60 Vbeta primers and 13 Jbeta primers. Repertoires were generated with immunoSEQ multiplex PCR, while TCRdb's copy carries only in-frame clones and drops some. The table has about 200,000 clones, 12% seen once. Specimen: PBMCs. This chain links TRBV7-3 with TRBJ1-5; 7 positions match TRBD1. The clonotype originates from a man aged 50 or older in good health and CMV-seropositive. The CDR3 DNA reads TGTGCCAGCAGTGAGGGGGCGAATCAGCCCCAGCATTTT. Protein sequence: CASSEGANQPQHF.